This is a list of T cell receptor beta chains from one sample in a study of T cell changes during pregnancy in multiple sclerosis. Data came from immunoSEQ multiplex PCR; TCRdb stores just in-frame clones and leaves some out. Of approximately 40,000 clones listed, 88% are singletons. Sequenced material: peripheral blood, taken in the first trimester of pregnancy. The receptor source for this set is a female donor in good health, enrolled as a control in a pregnancy study. The CDR3 runs from the conserved cysteine through the conserved F or W. D genes are given only for firm matches. Size values are once, few and many counts, or a class for expanded clones, and some rows have none.

size,V,J,length,D,CDR3,DNA
NA,TRBV6-1,TRBJ2-7,13,NA,CASSASAAYEQYF,TGTGCCAGCAGTGCCAGCGCCGCCTACGAGCAGTACTTC
NA,TRBV4-2,TRBJ1-4,15,NA,CASSQERVGREKLFF,TGTGCCAGCAGCCAAGAGAGAGTGGGGAGGGAAAAACTGTTTTTT
NA,TRBV5-5,TRBJ2-2,16,TRBD2,CASSPVPSGYTGELFF,TGTGCCAGCAGCCCAGTGCCTAGCGGGTACACCGGGGAGCTGTTTTTT
NA,TRBV5-1,TRBJ1-2,12,NA,CASSDGGIGYTF,TGCGCCAGCAGCGACGGGGGGATCGGCTACACCTTC
NA,TRBV19,TRBJ2-3,12,TRBD1,CASSGTVDTQYF,TGTGCCAGTAGCGGGACAGTAGATACGCAGTATTTT
NA,TRBV27,TRBJ2-7,15,NA,CASSFGTPFSYEQYF,TGTGCCAGCAGTTTCGGGACACCCTTCTCCTACGAGCAGTACTTC
NA,TRBV28,TRBJ1-6,15,NA,CASRLRGSGNSPLHF,TGTGCCAGCAGGCTTCGGGGGTCGGGTAATTCACCCCTCCACTTT
NA,TRBV9,TRBJ1-1,13,NA,CASSSTGNTEAFF,TGTGCCAGCAGCTCGACAGGGAACACTGAAGCTTTCTTT
NA,TRBV19,TRBJ1-4,15,NA,CASSISRGTNEKLFF,TGTGCCAGTAGTATAAGTCGGGGGACTAATGAAAAACTGTTTTTT
once,TRBV7-9,TRBJ1-2,15,TRBD1,CASSPRGRINYGYTF,TGTGCCAGCAGCCCCAGGGGGCGGATAAACTATGGCTACACCTTC
NA,TRBV30,TRBJ1-6,14,TRBD1,CARRSGTVDSPLHF,TGTGCCCGACGATCCGGGACAGTAGATTCACCCCTCCACTTT
NA,TRBV10-1,TRBJ2-2,15,NA,CASSEGVRDTGELFF,TGCGCCAGCAGTGAAGGCGTGCGGGACACCGGGGAGCTGTTTTTT
NA,TRBV7-9,TRBJ1-1,12,NA,CASSPKNTEAFF,TGTGCCAGCAGCCCTAAGAACACTGAAGCTTTCTTT
NA,TRBV7-3,TRBJ1-2,13,NA,CASSPLSGEGYTF,TGTGCCAGCAGCCCCCTCAGCGGGGAGGGCTACACCTTC
NA,TRBV15,TRBJ2-5,16,TRBD2,CATSTGLAGGRETQYF,TGTGCCACCAGCACCGGACTAGCGGGGGGGCGGGAGACCCAGTACTTC
NA,TRBV7-9,TRBJ2-2,15,NA,CASSHLSERPGELFF,TGTGCCAGCAGTCACCTGTCGGAGCGACCCGGGGAGCTGTTTTTT
NA,TRBV9,TRBJ2-5,16,NA,CASSVEVRDTLETQYF,TGTGCCAGCAGCGTAGAAGTAAGGGACACCCTAGAGACCCAGTACTTC
few,TRBV28,TRBJ1-1,14,TRBD1,CASRPTGADTEAFF,TGTGCCAGCAGACCGACAGGGGCGGACACTGAAGCTTTCTTT
NA,TRBV5-6,TRBJ2-5,16,NA,CASSFRQSEKRETQYF,TGTGCCAGCAGCTTTCGACAGTCTGAGAAGAGGGAGACCCAGTACTTC
NA,TRBV7-3,TRBJ1-1,14,TRBD1,CASSQGGKNTEAFF,TGTGCCAGCAGCCAAGGGGGCAAGAACACTGAAGCTTTCTTT
NA,TRBV19,TRBJ2-1,15,NA,CASSIELGVWNEQFF,TGTGCCAGTAGTATAGAACTGGGCGTCTGGAATGAGCAGTTCTTC
NA,TRBV16,TRBJ1-2,14,NA,CASRGWPGLQGYTF,TGTGCCAGCAGGGGCTGGCCCGGACTTCAAGGCTACACCTTC
NA,TRBV4-3,TRBJ2-1,15,NA,CASSQGRLVNNEQFF,TGCGCCAGCAGCCAAGGCCGACTAGTCAACAATGAGCAGTTCTTC
NA,TRBV5-1,TRBJ2-7,15,TRBD2,CASSLVSGGSYEQYF,TGCGCCAGCAGCTTGGTAAGCGGGGGTTCCTACGAGCAGTACTTC
few,TRBV6-4,TRBJ1-5,16,NA,CASSDSLTTHQPAQHF,TGTGCCAGCAGTGACTCCCTGACAACACATCAGCCGGCCCAGCATTTT
once,TRBV6-5,TRBJ2-6,16,NA,CASSYDIVSGANVLTF,TGTGCCAGCAGTTACGACATTGTCTCTGGGGCCAACGTCCTGACTTTC
NA,TRBV19,TRBJ2-1,16,NA,CASSIGYGGPYNEQFF,TGTGCCAGTAGTATAGGGTATGGAGGGCCCTACAATGAGCAGTTCTTC
NA,TRBV5-1,TRBJ2-5,15,TRBD2,CASSSLAGEIETQYF,TGCGCCAGCAGCTCTCTAGCGGGGGAGATAGAGACCCAGTACTTC
NA,TRBV27,TRBJ2-2,13,TRBD1,CASTTGGTGELFF,TGTGCCAGCACGACAGGGGGCACCGGGGAGCTGTTTTTT
NA,TRBV28,TRBJ2-7,13,NA,CASRAGPAYEQYF,TGTGCCAGCAGGGCAGGGCCTGCCTACGAGCAGTACTTC
NA,TRBV19,TRBJ2-4,14,TRBD2,CASSSGLAGNIQYF,TGTGCCAGTAGTTCTGGCCTAGCGGGAAACATTCAGTACTTC
NA,TRBV7-9,TRBJ2-7,13,TRBD1,CATRQGASYEQYF,TGTGCCACCAGACAGGGGGCATCCTACGAGCAGTACTTC
NA,TRBV11-3,TRBJ1-5,15,NA,CASSLDSRGNQPQHF,TGTGCCAGCAGCTTAGACTCGCGGGGCAATCAGCCCCAGCATTTT
NA,TRBV6-6,TRBJ1-6,16,TRBD1,CASSSPGTGINSPLHF,TGTGCCAGCAGTTCCCCCGGGACAGGGATTAATTCACCCCTCCACTTT
NA,TRBV5-5,TRBJ1-2,13,NA,CASSRTTGHGYTF,TGTGCCAGCAGCCGTACGACAGGACATGGCTACACCTTC
NA,TRBV7-9,TRBJ2-3,12,NA,CASSLTKDTQYF,TGTGCCAGCAGCTTGACAAAAGATACGCAGTATTTT
large,TRBV5-1,TRBJ2-7,13,NA,CASSWDKTYEQYF,TGCGCCAGCAGCTGGGACAAAACCTACGAGCAGTACTTC
NA,TRBV15,TRBJ1-4,14,NA,CATSRDLPPGELFF,TGTGCCACCAGCAGAGATCTGCCTCCCGGGGAACTGTTTTTT
NA,TRBV28,TRBJ1-5,15,TRBD1,CASSLSDRSNQPQHF,TGTGCCAGCAGTTTATCGGACAGGAGCAATCAGCCCCAGCATTTT
NA,TRBV7-9,TRBJ1-2,12,NA,CASSPGDYGYTF,TGTGCCAGCAGTCCGGGGGACTATGGCTACACCTTC
NA,TRBV5-1,TRBJ1-2,13,NA,CASSSGDGHGYTF,TGCGCCAGCAGCTCGGGGGACGGACATGGCTACACCTTC
NA,TRBV7-9,TRBJ2-3,15,NA,CASSLKRGAADTQYF,TGTGCCAGCAGCTTAAAACGGGGGGCCGCAGATACGCAGTATTTT
NA,TRBV27,TRBJ2-7,14,TRBD2,CASSFAAGAYEQYF,TGTGCCAGCAGTTTCGCAGCGGGGGCCTACGAGCAGTACTTC
NA,TRBV6-1,TRBJ1-3,17,NA,CASSEGPRGWSGNTIYF,TGTGCCAGCAGTGAGGGTCCGCGGGGATGGTCTGGAAACACCATATATTTT
few,TRBV15,TRBJ2-3,15,NA,CATSGMTGYTDTQYF,TGTGCCACCAGCGGGATGACAGGTTACACAGATACGCAGTATTTT
NA,TRBV27,TRBJ2-5,15,NA,CASSSRQVIQETQYF,TGTGCCAGCAGTTCCCGACAGGTCATTCAAGAGACCCAGTACTTC